This record looks at one T cell receptor (beta chain) sequence and its context. Sequencing was performed with immunoSEQ multiplex PCR; in TCRdb, only in-frame clones are kept and a portion is missing. The table has about 1.4 million clones, around 97% seen once. This record belongs to a study of shared clonotypes between healthy human individuals. The CDR3 is 14 residues long. Between the trimmed V and J ends, which lost 6 bases and 5 bases, there was a span of 16 bases. Germline loops: CDR1 MNHNS, CDR2 SASEGT. This receptor was identified in a man aged 25-45 years in good health. Sequenced: naive CD4+ T cells sorted from blood. Subset described: CD45RA+ positively selected. This chain connects TRBV6-1 to TRBJ2-5; possibly TRBD1 or TRBD2 for D (5 bases each). CDR3 region: CASRGLGVRETQYF. The CDR3 DNA follows: TGTGCCAGCAGGGGGCTCGGGGTTAGGGAGACCCAGTACTTC.